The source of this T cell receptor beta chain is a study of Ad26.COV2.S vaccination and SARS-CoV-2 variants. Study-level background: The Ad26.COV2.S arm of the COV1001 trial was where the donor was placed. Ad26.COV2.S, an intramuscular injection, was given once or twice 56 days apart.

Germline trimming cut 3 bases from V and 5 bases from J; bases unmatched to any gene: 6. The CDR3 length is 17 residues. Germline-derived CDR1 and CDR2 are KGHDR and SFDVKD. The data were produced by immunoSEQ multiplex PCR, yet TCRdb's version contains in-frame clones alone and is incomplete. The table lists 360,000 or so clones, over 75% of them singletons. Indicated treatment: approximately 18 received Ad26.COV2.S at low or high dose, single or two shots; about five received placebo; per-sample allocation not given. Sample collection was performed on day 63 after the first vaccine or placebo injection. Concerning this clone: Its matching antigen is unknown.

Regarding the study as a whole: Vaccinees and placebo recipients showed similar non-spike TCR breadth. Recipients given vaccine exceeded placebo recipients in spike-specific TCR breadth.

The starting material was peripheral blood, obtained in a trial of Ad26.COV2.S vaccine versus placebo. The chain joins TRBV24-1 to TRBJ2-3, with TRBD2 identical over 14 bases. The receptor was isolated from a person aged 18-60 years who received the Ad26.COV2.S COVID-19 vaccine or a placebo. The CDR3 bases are TGTGCCACCAGTGATCCGACTAGCGGGGGGGCGGGAGATACGCAGTATTTT. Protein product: CATSDPTSGGAGDTQYF.